Listed here are 14 T cell receptor beta chains from one sample, sequenced in a study of blood T cell repertoires in COVID-19. Profiled with immunoSEQ multiplex PCR; TCRdb holds only in-frame clones, not every one. Among approximately 65,000 clones listed, roughly nine tenths were seen once. The source material was peripheral blood. The receptors were gathered from a woman aged 18-35 years with acute or convalescent COVID-19.

This chain links TRBV4-1 with TRBJ1-2, with 9 bases identical to TRBD1. V trimming: 3 bases; J trimming: 4 bases; junction bases outside the gene matches: 3. Germline CDR1 and CDR2: MGHRA and YSYEKL. The CDR3 contains 14 residues. CDR3 coding DNA: TGCGCCAGCAGCCAGACAGGGGGAGGCTATGGCTACACCTTC. As protein: CASSQTGGGYGYTF.

CDR3 protein: CASSQDIGRATIGYTF. CDR3 in DNA: TGCGCCAGCAGCCAAGATATAGGCAGGGCCACTATTGGCTACACCTTC. V is TRBV4-3 and J is TRBJ1-2; the D gene is possibly TRBD1 (5 bases). CDR3 length equals 16 residues. CDR1 LGHNA and CDR2 YSLEER come from the germline V gene. The ends were cut back, 0 bases at V and 7 bases at J, with 18 bases in the middle.

J is TRBJ2-1 and V is TRBV14, with a weak D call TRBD1 (6 bases). The V end lost 4 bases, the J end lost 5 bases, and 27 bases lay between the germline ends. CDR1 SGHDN and CDR2 FVKESK come from the germline V gene. The CDR3 consists of 19 residues. This CDR3 is CASSPTLDRFTLINNEQFF. Written as DNA, the CDR3 is TGTGCCAGCAGCCCGACCCTAGACAGGTTCACCCTTATTAACAATGAGCAGTTCTTC.

Only one count was recorded for this clone. J is TRBJ2-1 and V is TRBV5-6; 7 positions match TRBD1. The CDR3 has 16 amino acids. J was trimmed by 0 bases and V by 0 bases; bases with no gene match: 3. The germline CDR1 and CDR2 sequences are SGHDT and YYEEEE. The CDR3: CASSLGGGYSYNEQFF. Here the CDR3 DNA reads TGTGCCAGCAGCTTGGGAGGGGGCTACTCCTACAATGAGCAGTTCTTC.

The J gene is TRBJ2-1, the V gene TRBV20-1; TRBD2 aligns across 10 bases. V trimming: 4 bases; J trimming: 7 bases; junction bases outside the gene matches: 13. The CDR3 totals 16 residues. Germline V gene data show CDR1 as DFQATT and CDR2 as SNEGSKA (reference sequence). As DNA, the CDR3 is TGCAGTGCTACTGATAAAGCGGGGGGGCGCTTGAATGAGCAGTTCTTC. This translates into CSATDKAGGRLNEQFF.

This clone was recorded once. The chain carries TRBV5-1 and TRBJ1-2; TRBD1 aligns across 11 bases. Unmatched junction bases numbered 4, after V lost 6 bases and J lost 6 bases. The CDR3 runs to 13 residues. Germline V gene sequence: CDR1 SGHRS, CDR2 YFSETQ. CDR3 nucleotide sequence: TGCGCCAGCAACGGACAGGGGGCTAATGGCTACACCTTC. This sequence encodes CASNGQGANGYTF.

The chain carries TRBV10-2 and TRBJ1-3, with a weak D call TRBD1 (6 bases). V was pared by 0 bases and J by 1 base, with 10 bases between. This CDR3 is 16 amino acids long. The V gene's germline CDR1 is WSHSY and CDR2 SAAADI. CDR3 sequence reads: CASSESKGGSGNTIYF. CDR3 sequence (DNA): TGCGCCAGCAGTGAGTCGAAAGGGGGATCTGGAAACACCATATATTTT.

The chain uses TRBV2 and TRBJ2-3, with 9 bases identical to TRBD2. Trimming took 4 bases from V and 5 from J; bases not matched to a gene: 10. The V gene's germline CDR1 is SNHLY and CDR2 FYNNEI. The CDR3 has 16 residues. The CDR3 spells CASSVTTGTSLDTQYF. The CDR3 bases are TGTGCCAGCAGTGTAACGACCGGGACTAGCCTAGATACGCAGTATTTT.

The chain is built from TRBV7-2 and TRBJ1-2; TRBD1 matches 8 bases. This CDR3 contains 15 residues. The trim removed 5 bases at V and 4 bases at J, leaving 9 bases unmatched. Per the germline V gene, CDR1 is SGHTA and CDR2 is FQGNSA. In DNA form, the CDR3 reads TGTGCCAGCAGCCCCGGACAGGGATACGGCTATGGCTACACCTTC. Encoded protein: CASSPGQGYGYGYTF.

This chain links TRBV6-1 with TRBJ1-6; 9 bases are a match to TRBD1. The V segment lost 3 bases and the J segment 8 bases; nucleotides outside the gene matches: 8. The CDR3 totals 16 residues. From germline, CDR1 is MNHNS and CDR2 SASEGT. This CDR3 is CASSDLGQGKYSPLHF. The CDR3 bases are TGTGCCAGCAGTGACTTAGGACAGGGGAAATATTCACCCCTCCACTTT.

This clone was detected once. This chain uses TRBV6-2 or TRBV6-3 with TRBJ2-7; 9 bases align to TRBD2. V gave up 2 bases and J gave up 6 bases; unmatched junction bases: 5. This CDR3 spans 14 amino acids. Per germline, CDR1 MNHEY and CDR2 SVGEGT. CDR3 protein: CASSYVAGVSEQYF. CDR3 DNA sequence: TGTGCCAGCAGTTACGTAGCGGGAGTCAGCGAGCAGTACTTC.

The rearrangement links TRBV2 to TRBJ1-4; 7 positions match TRBD1. V lost 4 bases, J lost 7 bases, and 9 bases stayed unmatched. The germline gives CDR1 SNHLY, CDR2 FYNNEI. The CDR3 runs 15 residues. The CDR3 region is CASSGLRQGIEKLFF. CDR3 DNA sequence: TGTGCCAGCAGTGGCCTAAGACAGGGTATTGAAAAACTGTTTTTT. Filled out from reference TRBV2 and TRBJ1-4, the complete variable domain reads EPEVTQTPSHQVTQMGQEVILRCVPISNHLYFYWYRQILGQKVEFLVSFYNNEISEKSEIFDDQFSVERPDGSNFTLKIRSTKLEDSAMYFCASSGLRQGIEKLFFGSGTQLSVL.

This clone was found once. This chain joins TRBV5-4 and TRBJ1-2; 10 nucleotides agree with TRBD1. The V segment lost 2 bases and the J segment 7 bases; nucleotides outside the gene matches: 5. This CDR3 region has 14 residues. The V gene's germline CDR1 is SGHNT and CDR2 YYREEE (reference sequence). The CDR3 nucleotides are TGTGCCAGCAGCTTTGGGACAGGGGCATTTGGCTACACCTTC. It specifies CASSFGTGAFGYTF. Looking up the rest from reference TRBV5-4 and TRBJ1-2 gives the full variable domain: ETGVTQSPTHLIKTRGQQVTLRCSSQSGHNTVSWYQQALGQGPQFIFQYYREEENGRGNFPPRFSGLQFPNYSSELNVNALELDDSALYLCASSFGTGAFGYTFGSGTRLTVV.

The V gene is TRBV6-1, the J gene TRBJ2-3, with D perhaps TRBD1 (7 bases). Per the germline V gene, CDR1 is MNHNS and CDR2 is SASEGT. The CDR3 length is 16 residues. Trimming removed 4 bases from V and 3 bases from J, with 17 bases in between. CDR3 sequence: CASSARQGGGTDTQYF. The CDR3, as DNA: TGTGCCAGCAGTGCTCGACAGGGAGGAGGGACAGATACGCAGTATTTT.